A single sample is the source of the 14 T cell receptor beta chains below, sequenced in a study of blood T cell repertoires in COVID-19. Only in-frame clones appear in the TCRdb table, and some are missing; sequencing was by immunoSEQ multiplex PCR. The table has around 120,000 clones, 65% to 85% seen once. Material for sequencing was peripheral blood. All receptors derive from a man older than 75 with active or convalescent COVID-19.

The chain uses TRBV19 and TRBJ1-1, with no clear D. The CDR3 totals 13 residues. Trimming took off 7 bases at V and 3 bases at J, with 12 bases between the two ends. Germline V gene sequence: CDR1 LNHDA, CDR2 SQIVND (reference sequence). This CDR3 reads CASTLIGDTEAFF. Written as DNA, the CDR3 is TGTGCCAGTACGCTAATCGGGGACACTGAAGCTTTCTTT.

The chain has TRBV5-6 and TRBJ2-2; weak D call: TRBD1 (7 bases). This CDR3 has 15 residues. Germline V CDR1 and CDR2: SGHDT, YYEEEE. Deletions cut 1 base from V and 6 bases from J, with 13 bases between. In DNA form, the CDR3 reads TGTGCCAGCAGCTTGATCGGCAGGGGGGCCGGGGAGCTGTTTTTT. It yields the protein CASSLIGRGAGELFF.

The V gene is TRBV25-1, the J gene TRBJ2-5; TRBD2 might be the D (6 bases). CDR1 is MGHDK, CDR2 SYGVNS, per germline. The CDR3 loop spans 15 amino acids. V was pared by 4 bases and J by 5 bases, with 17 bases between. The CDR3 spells CASSVGGAPGETQYF. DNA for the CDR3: TGTGCCAGCAGTGTTGGCGGGGCCCCCGGGGAGACCCAGTACTTC.

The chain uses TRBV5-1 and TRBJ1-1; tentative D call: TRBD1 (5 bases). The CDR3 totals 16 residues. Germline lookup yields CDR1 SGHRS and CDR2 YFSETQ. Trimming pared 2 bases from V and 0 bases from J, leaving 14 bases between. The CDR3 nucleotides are TGCGCCAGCAGCTTTCTCTCGGGGGTAATGAACACTGAAGCTTTCTTT. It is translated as CASSFLSGVMNTEAFF.

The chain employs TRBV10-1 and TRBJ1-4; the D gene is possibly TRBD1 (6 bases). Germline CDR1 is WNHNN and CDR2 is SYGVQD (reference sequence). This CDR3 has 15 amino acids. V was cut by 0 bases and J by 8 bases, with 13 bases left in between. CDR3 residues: CASSESDGDNEKLFF. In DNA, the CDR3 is TGCGCCAGCAGTGAGTCGGACGGGGACAACGAAAAACTGTTTTTT.

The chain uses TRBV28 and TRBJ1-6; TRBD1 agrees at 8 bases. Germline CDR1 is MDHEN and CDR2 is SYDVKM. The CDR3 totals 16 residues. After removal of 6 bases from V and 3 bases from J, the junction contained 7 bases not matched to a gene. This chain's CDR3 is CASRTGDRSYNSPLHF. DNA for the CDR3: TGTGCCAGCAGAACCGGGGACAGGAGCTATAATTCACCCCTCCACTTT.

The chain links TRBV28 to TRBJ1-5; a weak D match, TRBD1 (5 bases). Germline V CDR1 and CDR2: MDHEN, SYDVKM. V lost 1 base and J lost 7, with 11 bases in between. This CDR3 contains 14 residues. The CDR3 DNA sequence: TGTGCCAGCAGTTTATTGGGGGGGTGGCAGCCCCAGCATTTT. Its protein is CASSLLGGWQPQHF. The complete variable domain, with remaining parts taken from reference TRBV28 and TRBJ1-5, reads DVKVTQSSRYLVKRTGEKVFLECVQDMDHENMFWYRQDPGLGLRLIYFSYDVKMKEKGDIPEGYSVSREKKERFSLILESASTNQTSMYLCASSLLGGWQPQHFGDGTRLSIL.

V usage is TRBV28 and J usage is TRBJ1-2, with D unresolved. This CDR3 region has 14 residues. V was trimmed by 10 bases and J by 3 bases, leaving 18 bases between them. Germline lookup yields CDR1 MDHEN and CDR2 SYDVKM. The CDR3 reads CATAIQVVDYGYTF. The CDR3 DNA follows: TGTGCCACCGCAATCCAGGTGGTAGACTATGGCTACACCTTC.

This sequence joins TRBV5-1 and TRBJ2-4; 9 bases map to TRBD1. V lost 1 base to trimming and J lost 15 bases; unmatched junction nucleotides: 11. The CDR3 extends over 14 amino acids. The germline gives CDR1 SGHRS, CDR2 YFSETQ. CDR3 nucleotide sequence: TGCGCCAGCAGCTTGACCGGACAGGGGTTTTTGTGGTACTTC. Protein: CASSLTGQGFLWYF.

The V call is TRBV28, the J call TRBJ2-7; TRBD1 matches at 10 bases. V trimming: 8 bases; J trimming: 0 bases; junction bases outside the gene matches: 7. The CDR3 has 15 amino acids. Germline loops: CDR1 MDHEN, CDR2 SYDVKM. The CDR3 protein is CASSVGTGDSYEQYF. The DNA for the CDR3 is TGTGCCAGCTCCGTCGGGACAGGGGACTCCTACGAGCAGTACTTC. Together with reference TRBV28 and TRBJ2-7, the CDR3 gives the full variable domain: DVKVTQSSRYLVKRTGEKVFLECVQDMDHENMFWYRQDPGLGLRLIYFSYDVKMKEKGDIPEGYSVSREKKERFSLILESASTNQTSMYLCASSVGTGDSYEQYFGPGTRLTVT.

CDR3 sequence reads: CASSPRDTEAFF. As DNA, the CDR3 is TGTGCCAGTAGTCCGAGGGACACTGAAGCTTTCTTT. This rearrangement joins TRBV19 to TRBJ1-1; D is ambiguous. The CDR3 contains 12 residues. V was cut by 5 bases and J by 3 bases, with 7 bases left in between. Germline V CDR1 and CDR2: LNHDA, SQIVND (reference sequence).

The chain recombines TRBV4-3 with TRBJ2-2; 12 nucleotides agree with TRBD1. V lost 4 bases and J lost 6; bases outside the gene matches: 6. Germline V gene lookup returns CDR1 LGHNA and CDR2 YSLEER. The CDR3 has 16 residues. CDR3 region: CASSLEGTGGPGELFF. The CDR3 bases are TGCGCCAGCAGCCTCGAAGGGACAGGGGGCCCCGGGGAGCTGTTTTTT.

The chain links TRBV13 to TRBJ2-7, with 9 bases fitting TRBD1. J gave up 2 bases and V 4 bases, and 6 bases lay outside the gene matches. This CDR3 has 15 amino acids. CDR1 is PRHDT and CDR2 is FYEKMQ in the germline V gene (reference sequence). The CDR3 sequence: CASSSRGTGTYEQYF. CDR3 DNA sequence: TGTGCCAGCAGCTCGAGGGGGACAGGGACCTACGAGCAGTACTTC.

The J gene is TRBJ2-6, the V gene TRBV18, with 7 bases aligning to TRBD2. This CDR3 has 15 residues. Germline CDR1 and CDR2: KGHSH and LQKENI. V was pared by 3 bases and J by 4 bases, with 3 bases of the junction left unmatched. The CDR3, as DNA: TGTGCCAGCTCACCCACGGGAGGAGGGGCCAACGTCCTGACTTTC. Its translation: CASSPTGGGANVLTF.